This passage covers 23 T cell receptor beta chains from one sample sequenced in a study of T-cell reconstitution after alpha-beta-depleted transplantation in children. A TCRbeta library incorporating unique molecular identifiers was prepared. TCRdb recomputed calls from the PCR reads with MiXCR, one row per CDR3 protein. The sample has about 420,000 distinct CDR3 sequences, around 16% seen once. The sample here was PBMCs, mostly from graft donor cells, taken 360 days after TCRalphabeta/CD19-depleted stem cell transplant. The source is a boy younger than two who had a stem cell transplant for Wiskott-Aldrich syndrome, so the T cells may come from the graft donor.

The chain employs TRBV14 and TRBJ2-3, with 9 bases matching TRBD2. V shed 1 base and J 2 bases; nucleotides not matched to a gene: 4. This CDR3 contains 16 residues. Germline V gene lookup returns CDR1 SGHDN and CDR2 FVKESK. In DNA, the CDR3 is TGTGCCAGCAGCCAAGTTCCGGGACTAGCCACAGATACGCAGTATTTT. The encoded protein is CASSQVPGLATDTQYF.

This clonotype was observed a few times. CDR3 sequence reads: CASSPTGSGQPQHF. The CDR3 DNA sequence: TGTGCCAGCAGCCCGACAGGGTCGGGTCAGCCCCAGCATTTT. The J gene is TRBJ1-5, the V gene TRBV7-9; TRBD1 aligns across 7 bases. This CDR3 has 14 amino acids. CDR1 and CDR2 (germline): SEHNR, FQNEAQ (reference sequence). V gave up 5 bases and J gave up 6 bases; unmatched junction bases: 7.

This clonotype came up a few times. V usage is TRBV4-2 and J usage is TRBJ2-7, with TRBD2 matching 7 bases. With V trimmed by 6 bases and J by 3 bases, 14 bases remained unmatched. The CDR3 length is 16 residues. Germline loops: CDR1 LGHNA, CDR2 YNFKEQ. The CDR3 reads CASSPERGETHYEQYF. CDR3 nucleotide sequence: TGTGCCAGCAGTCCAGAGCGGGGCGAAACACACTACGAGCAGTACTTC.

This clonotype was recorded a few times. The chain uses TRBV4-1 and TRBJ2-3, with TRBD2 as a possible D gene (6 bases). This CDR3 region has 14 residues. The germline V gene has CDR1 MGHRA and CDR2 YSYEKL. Between the trimmed V and J ends, which lost 4 bases and 2 bases, there was a span of 10 bases. This CDR3 reads CASSRLATTDTQYF. The CDR3 nucleotides read TGCGCCAGCAGCCGGCTAGCGACCACAGATACGCAGTATTTT.

The chain employs TRBV24-1 and TRBJ1-2, with D possibly being TRBD1 (6 bases). This CDR3 has 16 amino acids. V was shortened by 4 bases and J by 4 bases, with 18 bases between the two germline ends. Germline V gene data show CDR1 as KGHDR and CDR2 as SFDVKD. This chain's CDR3 is CATSESRGAMAYGYTF. In nucleotides, the CDR3 is TGTGCCACCAGTGAGTCGCGGGGGGCGATGGCCTATGGCTACACCTTC.

This chain connects TRBV18 to TRBJ2-3; no definite D call. The V end was cut by 1 base, the J end by 4 bases, with 9 bases between. Per germline, CDR1 KGHSH and CDR2 LQKENI. CDR3 length equals 14 residues. CDR3 residues: CASSPLPRSDTQYF. CDR3 in DNA: TGTGCCAGCTCACCACTACCTCGGTCAGATACGCAGTATTTT.

This clonotype has a handful of counts. V is TRBV7-2 and J is TRBJ2-7, with 8 bases that match TRBD2. Germline lookup yields CDR1 SGHTA and CDR2 FQGNSA. The CDR3 has 16 residues. Trimming cost V 4 bases and J 0 bases; bases outside gene matches: 8. As DNA, the CDR3 is TGTGCCAGCAGCTCCCGTGAGCGGGAGAGCTCCTACGAGCAGTACTTC. Translation: CASSSRERESSYEQYF. Full variable domain (outside the CDR3, taken from reference TRBV7-2 and TRBJ2-7): GAGVSQSPSNKVTEKGKDVELRCDPISGHTALYWYRQSLGQGLEFLIYFQGNSAPDKSGLPSDRFSAERTGGSVSTLTIQRTQQEDSAVYLCASSSRERESSYEQYFGPGTRLTVT.

This chain connects TRBV6-1 to TRBJ2-7; no clear D gene. Germline values: CDR1 MNHNS, CDR2 SASEGT. The CDR3 has 13 amino acids. V was pared by 6 bases and J by 6 bases, with 15 bases between. The CDR3 region is CASSLGFSGEQYF. For the CDR3, the DNA is TGTGCCAGCAGCCTGGGATTTTCGGGCGAGCAGTACTTC.

V usage is TRBV4-3 and J usage is TRBJ2-1; D possibly corresponds to TRBD2 (6 bases). Germline lookup yields CDR1 LGHNA and CDR2 YSLEER. Trimming stripped 1 base from V and 7 bases from J, with 14 bases between. The CDR3 covers 15 residues. The CDR3: CASSQVSGEENEQFF. CDR3 bases: TGCGCCAGCAGCCAAGTGTCGGGAGAGGAAAATGAGCAGTTCTTC.

Only a few counts were recorded for this clonotype. The rearrangement uses TRBV29-1 and TRBJ2-7; D may be TRBD1 (5 bases). This CDR3 has 13 amino acids. Trimming pared 4 bases from V and 2 bases from J, leaving 12 bases between. Germline CDR1 and CDR2: SQVTM and ANQGSEA. CDR3 DNA sequence: TGCAGCGTTGCTGACAGTTATCCCTACGAGCAGTACTTC. Translated: CSVADSYPYEQYF.

This clonotype was seen just once. This chain links TRBV29-1 with TRBJ2-2; D is unclear. The CDR3 is 11 amino acids. Per the germline V gene, CDR1 is SQVTM and CDR2 is ANQGSEA. Trimming took off 1 base at V and 5 bases at J, with 2 bases between the two ends. The CDR3 spells CSVEVTGELFF. DNA of the CDR3: TGCAGCGTTGAAGTGACCGGGGAGCTGTTTTTT.

Only a few counts were recorded for this clonotype. CDR3 residues: CASSLTGGRATDTQYF. The CDR3 bases are TGTGCCAGCAGCTTAACGGGCGGGAGGGCCACAGATACGCAGTATTTT. This chain links TRBV7-9 with TRBJ2-3, with 9 bases lining up with TRBD2. Per germline, CDR1 SEHNR and CDR2 FQNEAQ (reference sequence). This CDR3 comprises 16 residues. V shed 2 bases, J shed 2 bases, and the junction held 5 bases outside the gene matches.

Only a few counts were recorded for this clonotype. The chain joins TRBV19 to TRBJ2-7; D unresolved. The CDR3 runs to 11 residues. V was cut by 2 bases and J by 5 bases, with 4 bases left in between. Germline CDR1 LNHDA, CDR2 SQIVND (reference sequence). The DNA for the CDR3 is TGTGCCAGTAGTATACGGGACGAGCAGTACTTC. Protein sequence: CASSIRDEQYF.

The table lists this clonotype with a few counts. The gene calls are TRBV5-1 and TRBJ2-7; D possibly matches TRBD1 or TRBD2 (6 bases each). V was clipped by 4 bases and J by 3 bases, with 11 bases between them. Germline lookup yields CDR1 SGHRS and CDR2 YFSETQ. The CDR3 has 13 amino acids. CDR3 residues: CASSRGGLYEQYF. The CDR3 DNA reads TGCGCCAGCAGCCGAGGGGGACTCTACGAGCAGTACTTC.

The rearrangement joins TRBV29-1 to TRBJ2-5; D possibly corresponds to TRBD1 (6 bases). This CDR3 has 12 amino acids. Per the germline V gene, CDR1 is SQVTM and CDR2 is ANQGSEA. V was clipped by 5 bases and J by 5 bases, with 12 bases between them. The CDR3 nucleotides are TGCAGCGTTACAGGGTTCGAGGAGACCCAGTACTTC. The encoded protein is CSVTGFEETQYF. The full variable domain, its missing parts supplied by reference TRBV29-1 and TRBJ2-5, is SAVISQKPSRDICQRGTSLTIQCQVDSQVTMMFWYRQQPGQSLTLIATANQGSEATYESGFVIDKFPISRPNLTFSTLTVSNMSPEDSSIYLCSVTGFEETQYFGPGTRLLVL.

The chain links TRBV20-1 to TRBJ2-1, with unresolved D. Germline CDR1 reads DFQATT; CDR2 reads SNEGSKA (reference sequence). The CDR3 extends over 12 amino acids. The V end was cut by 3 bases, the J end by 5 bases, with 8 bases between. The CDR3 DNA sequence: TGCAGTGCTAGCCAACAGCACAATGAGCAGTTCTTC. Its protein is CSASQQHNEQFF.

This clonotype has a handful of counts. This sequence joins TRBV20-1 and TRBJ2-1; D might be TRBD2 (5 bases). The germline gives CDR1 DFQATT, CDR2 SNEGSKA (reference sequence). The CDR3 loop spans 15 amino acids. With 6 bases removed from V and 7 bases from J, the gap between germline ends came to 22 bases. CDR3 amino acids: CSAAGSSLENNEQFF. CDR3 nucleotides: TGCAGTGCCGCCGGATCCTCACTAGAGAATAATGAGCAGTTCTTC.

The chain couples TRBV15 to TRBJ2-3; 9 positions agree with TRBD2. Germline CDR1 and CDR2: LNHNV and YYDKDF (reference sequence). This CDR3 region has 15 residues. V was pared by 1 base and J by 2 bases, with 1 base of the junction left unmatched. CDR3 in DNA: TGTGCCACCAGCAGAGGACTAGCGGCCACAGATACGCAGTATTTT. This translates into CATSRGLAATDTQYF.

V and J are TRBV29-1 and TRBJ2-7; 11 bases are a match to TRBD2. This CDR3 comprises 15 residues. J was trimmed by 6 bases and V by 4 bases; bases with no gene match: 11. From germline, CDR1 is SQVTM and CDR2 ANQGSEA. The CDR3 region is CSVGHRTLAGGEQYF. The DNA of the CDR3 is TGCAGCGTTGGGCACCGGACTCTAGCGGGAGGCGAGCAGTACTTC.

The chain employs TRBV18 and TRBJ2-3, with 13 bases aligning to TRBD2. This CDR3 region has 16 residues. Trimming took 3 bases from V and 5 from J; bases not matched to a gene: 5. The germline V gene has CDR1 KGHSH and CDR2 LQKENI. CDR3 region: CASSPRTSGSGDTQYF. In DNA, the CDR3 is TGTGCCAGCTCACCGAGGACTAGCGGGAGTGGAGATACGCAGTATTTT.

This clonotype has more than one count but fewer than ten. The chain recombines TRBV4-2 with TRBJ2-1; D ambiguous. The CDR3 length is 14 residues. CDR1 is LGHNA and CDR2 is YNFKEQ in the germline V gene. V was shortened by 0 bases and J by 2 bases, with 5 bases between the two germline ends. CDR3 residues: CASSQDATYNEQFF. The CDR3 DNA is TGTGCCAGCAGCCAAGATGCAACCTACAATGAGCAGTTCTTC.

In its sample, this clonotype was seen a few times. The V and J genes are TRBV10-3 and TRBJ2-7, with TRBD2 matching over 9 bases. The CDR3 is made up of 14 amino acids. With V trimmed by 5 bases and J by 0 bases, 2 bases remained unmatched. Germline CDR1 reads ENHRY; CDR2 reads SYGVKD. The CDR3 nucleotides are TGTGCCATCAGTAAGCGGGAGGACTCCTACGAGCAGTACTTC. It encodes CAISKREDSYEQYF.

The rearrangement links TRBV12-3 or TRBV12-4 to TRBJ2-7, with TRBD2 as a possible D gene (5 bases). The CDR3 has 12 amino acids. Trimming took off 3 bases at V and 3 bases at J, with 6 bases between the two ends. CDR3 nucleotide sequence: TGTGCCAGCAGTTTTCGGGACTACGAGCAGTACTTC. Residues: CASSFRDYEQYF.